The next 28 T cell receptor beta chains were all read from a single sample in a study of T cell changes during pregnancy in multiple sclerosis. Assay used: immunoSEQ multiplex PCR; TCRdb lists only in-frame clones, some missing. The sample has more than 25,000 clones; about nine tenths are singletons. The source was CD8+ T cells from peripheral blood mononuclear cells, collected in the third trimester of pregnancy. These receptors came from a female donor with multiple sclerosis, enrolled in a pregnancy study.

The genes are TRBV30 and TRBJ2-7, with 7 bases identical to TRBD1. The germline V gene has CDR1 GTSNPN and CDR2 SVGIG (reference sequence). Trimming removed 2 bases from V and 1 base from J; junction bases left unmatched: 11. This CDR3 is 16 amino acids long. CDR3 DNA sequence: TGTGCCTGGAGTAACCTCGTGACAGGGCCGTCCTACGAGCAGTACTTC. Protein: CAWSNLVTGPSYEQYF.

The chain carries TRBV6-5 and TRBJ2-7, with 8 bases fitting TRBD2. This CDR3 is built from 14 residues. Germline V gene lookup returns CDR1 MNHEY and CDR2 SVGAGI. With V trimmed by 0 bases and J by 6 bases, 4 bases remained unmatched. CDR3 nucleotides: TGTGCCAGCAGTTACTCCGGGGGGGCGGGCGAGCAGTACTTC. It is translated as CASSYSGGAGEQYF.

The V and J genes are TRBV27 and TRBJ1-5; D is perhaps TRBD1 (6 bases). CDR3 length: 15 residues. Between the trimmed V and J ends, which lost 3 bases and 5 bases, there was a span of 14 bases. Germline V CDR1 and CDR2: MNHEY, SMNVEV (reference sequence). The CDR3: CASSLSQGWDQPQHF. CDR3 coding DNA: TGTGCCAGCAGTTTGTCACAGGGCTGGGATCAGCCCCAGCATTTT.

CDR3 protein: CASSSRGSEAFF. Here the CDR3 DNA reads TGTGCCAGCAGCTCCAGGGGCAGTGAAGCTTTCTTT. The V call is TRBV7-9, the J call TRBJ1-1; D perhaps matches TRBD1 (6 bases). Trimming shortened V by 4 bases and J by 7 bases, and 10 bases separated the two germline ends. Germline-derived CDR1 and CDR2 are SEHNR and FQNEAQ (reference sequence). The CDR3 has 12 amino acids.

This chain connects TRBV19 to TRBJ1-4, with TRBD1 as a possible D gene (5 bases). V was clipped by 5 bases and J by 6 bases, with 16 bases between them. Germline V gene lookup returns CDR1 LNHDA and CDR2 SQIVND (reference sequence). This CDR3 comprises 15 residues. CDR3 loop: CASSPRDRRDEKLFF. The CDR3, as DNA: TGTGCCAGTAGTCCGCGGGACCGTAGGGATGAAAAACTGTTTTTT. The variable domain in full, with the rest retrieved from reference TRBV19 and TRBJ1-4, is DGGITQSPKYLFRKEGQNVTLSCEQNLNHDAMYWYRQDPGQGLRLIYYSQIVNDFQKGDIAEGYSVSREKKESFPLTVTSAQKNPTAFYLCASSPRDRRDEKLFFGSGTQLSVL.

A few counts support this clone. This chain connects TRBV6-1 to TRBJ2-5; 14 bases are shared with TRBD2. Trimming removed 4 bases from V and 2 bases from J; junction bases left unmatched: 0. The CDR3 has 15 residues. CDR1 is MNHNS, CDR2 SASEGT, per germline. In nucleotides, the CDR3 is TGTGCCAGCAGTGGACTAGCGGGGGGGCAAGAGACCCAGTACTTC. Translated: CASSGLAGGQETQYF.

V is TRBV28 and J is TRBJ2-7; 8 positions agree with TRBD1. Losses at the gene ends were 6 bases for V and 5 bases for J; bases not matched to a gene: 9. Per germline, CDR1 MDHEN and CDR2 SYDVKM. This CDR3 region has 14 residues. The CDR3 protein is CASSWDRTGHEQYF. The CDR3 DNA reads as TGTGCCAGCAGCTGGGATCGGACAGGGCACGAGCAGTACTTC.

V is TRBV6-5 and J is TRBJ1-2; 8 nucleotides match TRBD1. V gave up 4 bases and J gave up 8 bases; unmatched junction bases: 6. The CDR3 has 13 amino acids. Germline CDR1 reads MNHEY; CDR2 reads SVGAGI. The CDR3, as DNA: TGTGCCAGCAGTTCGGACAGGGAAAAAGGCTACACCTTC. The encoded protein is CASSSDREKGYTF.

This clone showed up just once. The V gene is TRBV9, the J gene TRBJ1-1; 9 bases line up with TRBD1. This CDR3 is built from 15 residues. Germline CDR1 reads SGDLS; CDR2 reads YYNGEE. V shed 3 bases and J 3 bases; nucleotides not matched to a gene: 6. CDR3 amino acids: CASSAGQGRHTEAFF. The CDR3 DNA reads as TGTGCCAGCAGCGCGGGACAGGGTAGACACACTGAAGCTTTCTTT.

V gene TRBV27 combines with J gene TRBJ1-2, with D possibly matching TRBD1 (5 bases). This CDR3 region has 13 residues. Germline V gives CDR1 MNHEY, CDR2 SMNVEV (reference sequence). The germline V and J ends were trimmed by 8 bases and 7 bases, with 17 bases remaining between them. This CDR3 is CASGPSRVGGYTF. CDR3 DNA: TGTGCCAGCGGCCCCTCCAGGGTAGGTGGCTACACCTTC.

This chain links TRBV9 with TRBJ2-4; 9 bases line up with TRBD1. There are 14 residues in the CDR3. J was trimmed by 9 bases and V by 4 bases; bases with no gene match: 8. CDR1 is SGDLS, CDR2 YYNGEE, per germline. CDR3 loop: CASSPRTGEAIQYF. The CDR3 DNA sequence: TGTGCCAGCAGCCCGAGGACAGGGGAGGCCATTCAGTACTTC.

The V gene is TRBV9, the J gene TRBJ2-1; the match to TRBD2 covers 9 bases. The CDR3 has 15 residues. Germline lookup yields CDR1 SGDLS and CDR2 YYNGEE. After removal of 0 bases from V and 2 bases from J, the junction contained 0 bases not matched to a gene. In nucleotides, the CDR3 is TGTGCCAGCAGCGTAGGCGGGAGGGCCTACAATGAGCAGTTCTTC. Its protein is CASSVGGRAYNEQFF.

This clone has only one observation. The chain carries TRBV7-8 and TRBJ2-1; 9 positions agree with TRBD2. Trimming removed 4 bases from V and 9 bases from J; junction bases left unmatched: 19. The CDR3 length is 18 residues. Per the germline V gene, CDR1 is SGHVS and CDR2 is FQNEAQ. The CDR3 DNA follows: TGTGCCAGCAGCTCCCTGGGGGGTGGCGGGGGGGCCCCGGGTGAGCAGTTCTTC. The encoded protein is CASSSLGGGGGAPGEQFF.

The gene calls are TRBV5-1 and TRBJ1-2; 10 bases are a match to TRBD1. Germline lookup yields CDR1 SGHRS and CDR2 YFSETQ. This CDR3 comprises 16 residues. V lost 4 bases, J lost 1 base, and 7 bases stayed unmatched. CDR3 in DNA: TGCGCCAGCAGCGTCGGGACAGGGGTCAGTAACTATGGCTACACCTTC. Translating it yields CASSVGTGVSNYGYTF.

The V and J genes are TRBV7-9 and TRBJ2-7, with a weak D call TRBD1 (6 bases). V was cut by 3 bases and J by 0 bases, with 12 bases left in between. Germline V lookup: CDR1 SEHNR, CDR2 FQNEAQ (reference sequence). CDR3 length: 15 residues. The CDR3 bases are TGTGCCAGCAGCTTCGCAGGGGTGAGCTCCTACGAGCAGTACTTC. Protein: CASSFAGVSSYEQYF.

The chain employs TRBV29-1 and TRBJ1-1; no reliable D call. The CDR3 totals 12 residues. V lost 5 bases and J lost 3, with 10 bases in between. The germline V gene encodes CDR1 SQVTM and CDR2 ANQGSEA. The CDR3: CSVYREHTEAFF. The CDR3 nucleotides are TGCAGCGTTTACCGGGAACACACTGAAGCTTTCTTT.

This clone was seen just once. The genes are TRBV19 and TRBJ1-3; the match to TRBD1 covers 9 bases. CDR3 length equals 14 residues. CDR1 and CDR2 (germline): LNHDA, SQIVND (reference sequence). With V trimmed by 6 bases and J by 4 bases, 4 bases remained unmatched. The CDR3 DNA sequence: TGTGCCAGTAGACAGGGGGCTCACGGAAACACCATATATTTT. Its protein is CASRQGAHGNTIYF.

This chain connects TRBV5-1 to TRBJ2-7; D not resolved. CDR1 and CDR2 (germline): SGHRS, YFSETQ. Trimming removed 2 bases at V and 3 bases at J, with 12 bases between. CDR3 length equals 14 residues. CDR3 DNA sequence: TGCGCCAGCAGCTTTCGTGGTTCGGGCTACGAGCAGTACTTC. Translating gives CASSFRGSGYEQYF.

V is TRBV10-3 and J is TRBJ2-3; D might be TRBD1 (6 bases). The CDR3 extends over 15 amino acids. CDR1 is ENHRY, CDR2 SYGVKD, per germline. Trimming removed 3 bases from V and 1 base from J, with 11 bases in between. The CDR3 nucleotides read TGTGCCATCAGTGAAAGGACAGCTGGCACAGATACGCAGTATTTT. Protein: CAISERTAGTDTQYF.

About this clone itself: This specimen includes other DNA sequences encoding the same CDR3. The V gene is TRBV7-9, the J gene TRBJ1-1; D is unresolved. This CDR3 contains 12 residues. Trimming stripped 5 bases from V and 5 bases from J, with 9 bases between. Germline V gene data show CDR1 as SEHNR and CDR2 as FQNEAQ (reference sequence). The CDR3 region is CASSPRGTEAFF. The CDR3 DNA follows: TGTGCCAGCAGCCCCCGGGGAACTGAAGCTTTCTTT.

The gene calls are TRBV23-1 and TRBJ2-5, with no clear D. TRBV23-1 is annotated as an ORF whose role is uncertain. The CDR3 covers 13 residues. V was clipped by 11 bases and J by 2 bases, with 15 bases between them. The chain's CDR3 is CASPPVPQETQYF. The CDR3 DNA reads TGCGCCTCCCCACCAGTACCTCAAGAGACCCAGTACTTC.

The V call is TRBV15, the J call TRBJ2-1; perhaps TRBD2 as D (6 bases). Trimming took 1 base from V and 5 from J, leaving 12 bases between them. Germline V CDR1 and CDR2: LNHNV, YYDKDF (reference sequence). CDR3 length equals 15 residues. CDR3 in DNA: TGTGCCACCAGCAGAGTGAGCGGGCCGAACAATGAGCAGTTCTTC. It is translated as CATSRVSGPNNEQFF.

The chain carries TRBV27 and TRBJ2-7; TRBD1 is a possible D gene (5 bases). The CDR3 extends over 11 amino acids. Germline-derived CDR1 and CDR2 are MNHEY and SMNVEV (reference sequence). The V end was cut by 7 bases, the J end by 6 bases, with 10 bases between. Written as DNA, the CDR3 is TGTGCCAGCAAAAGGGGCGTCGAGCAGTACTTC. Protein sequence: CASKRGVEQYF.

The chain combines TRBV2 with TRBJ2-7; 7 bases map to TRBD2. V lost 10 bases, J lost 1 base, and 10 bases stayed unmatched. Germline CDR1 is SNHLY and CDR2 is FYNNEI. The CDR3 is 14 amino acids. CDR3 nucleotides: TGTGCCACCAGCCGGGAGGCAGGGTCCTACGAGCAGTACTTC. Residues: CATSREAGSYEQYF.

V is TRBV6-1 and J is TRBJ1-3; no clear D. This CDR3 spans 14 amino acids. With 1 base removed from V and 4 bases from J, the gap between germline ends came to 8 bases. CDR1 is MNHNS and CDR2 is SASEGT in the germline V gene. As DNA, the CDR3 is TGTGCCAGCAGTGAAGGGGCAAGGGGAAACACCATATATTTT. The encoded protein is CASSEGARGNTIYF.

The CDR3 sequence is CASSLDRRGTEAFF. The CDR3 bases are TGTGCCAGCAGCTTAGATCGTCGGGGCACTGAAGCTTTCTTT. The chain couples TRBV11-2 to TRBJ1-1; D call uncertain. CDR3 length equals 14 residues. V dropped 0 bases and J dropped 4 bases, with 9 bases sitting between them. Germline assignment: CDR1 SGHAT and CDR2 FQNNGV.

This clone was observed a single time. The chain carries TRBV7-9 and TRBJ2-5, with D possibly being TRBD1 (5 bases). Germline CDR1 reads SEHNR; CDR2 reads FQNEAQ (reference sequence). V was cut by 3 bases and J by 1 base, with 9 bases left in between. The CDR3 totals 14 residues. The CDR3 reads CASSFQGVQETQYF. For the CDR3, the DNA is TGTGCCAGCAGCTTTCAGGGCGTCCAAGAGACCCAGTACTTC. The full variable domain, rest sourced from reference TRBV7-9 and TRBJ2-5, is DTGVSQNPRHKITKRGQNVTFRCDPISEHNRLYWYRQTLGQGPEFLTYFQNEAQLEKSRLLSDRFSAERPKGSFSTLEIQRTEQGDSAMYLCASSFQGVQETQYFGPGTRLLVL.

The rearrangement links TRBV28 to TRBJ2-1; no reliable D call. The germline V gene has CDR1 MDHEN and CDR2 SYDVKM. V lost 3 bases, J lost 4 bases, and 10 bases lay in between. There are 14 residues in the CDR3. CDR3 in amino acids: CASSFARSYNEQFF. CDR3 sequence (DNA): TGTGCCAGCAGTTTTGCCAGAAGTTACAATGAGCAGTTCTTC. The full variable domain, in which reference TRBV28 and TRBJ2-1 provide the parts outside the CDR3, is DVKVTQSSRYLVKRTGEKVFLECVQDMDHENMFWYRQDPGLGLRLIYFSYDVKMKEKGDIPEGYSVSREKKERFSLILESASTNQTSMYLCASSFARSYNEQFFGPGTRLTVL.